This TCR beta chain was found in a study of shared clonotypes between healthy human individuals. In the sorted-subset replicate PCRs, approximately 200 ng DNA, around 30,000 T cell genomes, was used. Here immunoSEQ multiplex PCR was the method, and the copy in TCRdb shows in-frame clones only, minus some. The repertoire has some 1 million clones, around 76% of them found once; the top ten carry approximately 1.5%. CDR3 length equals 16 residues. Germline CDR1 is MDHEN and CDR2 is SYDVKM. V shed 5 bases, J shed 0 bases, and the junction held 8 bases outside the gene matches. Researchers partitioned CD4+ cells into CD45RA+ naive and CD45RA-negative memory subsets.

The sample taken for sequencing was memory CD4+ T cells sorted from blood. The subset: CD45RA-negative fraction. The receptor was derived from a man between 18 and 29 years old in good health. The rearrangement uses TRBV28 and TRBJ2-3; 7 bases align to TRBD2. The CDR3 DNA reads as TGTGCCAGCAGTGCAACTAGCGTACTTAGCACAGATACGCAGTATTTT. Amino acids: CASSATSVLSTDTQYF.